This T cell receptor (beta chain) was found in a study of cytomegalovirus exposure and HLA in healthy donors. Per germline, CDR1 SGDLS and CDR2 YYNGEE. V was trimmed by 4 bases and J by 8 bases, leaving 12 bases between them. The CDR3 totals 12 residues. Broader study findings: As was reported, the classifier diagnosed cytomegalovirus status with high specificity and sensitivity. In a later analysis, DRB1 alleles had the most associated TCRs; HLA-C alleles the fewest. Roughly uniform depth of sequencing across donors was assumed in presence/absence analyses.

PCR was performed using 60 Vbeta and 13 Jbeta primers. Here immunoSEQ multiplex PCR was the method, and the copy in TCRdb shows in-frame clones only, minus some. Of approximately 200,000 clones in the sample, about four fifths are singletons; the top ten hold 1.5%. The sample holds one count of this clone. Its matching antigen is unknown. The TCR was taken from a girl aged 5 to 17 in good health and CMV-seropositive. The genes are TRBV9 and TRBJ1-1, with D unclear. The sequencing sample was made of PBMCs. The CDR3 loop is CASSRGGPEAFF. The CDR3 DNA reads as TGTGCCAGCAGCCGAGGTGGCCCCGAAGCTTTCTTT.